Shown below are 18 T cell receptor beta chains from a single sample sequenced in a study of PD-L1 blockade in urothelial cancer. Produced via immunoSEQ multiplex PCR; TCRdb's table is partial and in-frame only. The top ten hold under 4% of the sample, which has tens of thousands of clones, around 80% seen once. The specimen comprised PBMCs, sampled around atezolizumab (anti-PD-L1) treatment. The receptors originated from a man between 65 and 85 years old with urothelial cancer.

The chain carries TRBV6-6 and TRBJ1-2; D remains unclear. The CDR3 has 15 residues. Germline loops: CDR1 MNHNY, CDR2 SVGAGI (reference sequence). Trimming pared 8 bases from V and 4 bases from J, leaving 20 bases between. The CDR3 spells CASQTTWATPYGYTF. CDR3 DNA sequence: TGTGCCAGCCAGACTACCTGGGCCACACCCTATGGCTACACCTTC.

The rearrangement links TRBV14 to TRBJ2-6, with TRBD1 as a possible D gene (6 bases). CDR1 and CDR2 from the germline V gene are SGHDN and FVKESK. The CDR3 totals 14 residues. V lost 3 bases, J lost 4 bases, and 7 bases lay in between. The CDR3 region has the DNA TGTGCCAGCAGCCAGGGGGCCGGGGCCAACGTCCTGACTTTC. The encoded protein is CASSQGAGANVLTF.

Regarding this clone: The same CDR3 can be traced to other DNA sequences in this sample. The chain employs TRBV6-1 and TRBJ2-7; a weak D match, TRBD2 (6 bases). Trimming removed 4 bases at V and 0 bases at J, with 10 bases between. The CDR3 totals 14 residues. CDR1 is MNHNS, CDR2 SASEGT, per germline. In DNA form, the CDR3 reads TGTGCCAGCAGTGGGAGGGGAAGCTCCTACGAGCAGTACTTC. The encoded protein is CASSGRGSSYEQYF.

The chain employs TRBV28 and TRBJ2-7; no clear D gene. CDR1 is MDHEN and CDR2 is SYDVKM in the germline V gene. With 3 bases removed from V and 4 bases from J, the gap between germline ends came to 10 bases. CDR3 length equals 13 residues. CDR3 residues: CASSFVRFYEQYF. DNA of the CDR3: TGTGCCAGCAGTTTTGTGAGGTTTTACGAGCAGTACTTC.

As DNA, the CDR3 is TGTGCCAGCAGTGAAGCGCGGCGACCCCAAGCTTTCTTT. Protein product: CASSEARRPQAFF. The chain is built from TRBV6-1 and TRBJ1-1; D not certain. This CDR3 contains 13 residues. V was clipped by 0 bases and J by 9 bases, with 11 bases between them. Germline V gene sequence: CDR1 MNHNS, CDR2 SASEGT.

This sequence joins TRBV4-1 and TRBJ2-7; 8 bases match TRBD1. Trimming at V came to 0 bases and at J to 4 bases, leaving 8 bases not matched to a gene. Germline V gene data show CDR1 as MGHRA and CDR2 as YSYEKL. This CDR3 comprises 16 residues. The CDR3 spells CASSQDDRGGSYEQYF. The CDR3 DNA sequence: TGCGCCAGCAGCCAAGATGACAGGGGAGGTTCGTACGAGCAGTACTTC.

CDR3 protein: CASSPPSGELFF. The CDR3 DNA reads TGTGCCAGCTCACCACCTTCGGGGGAGCTGTTTTTT. The chain carries TRBV18 and TRBJ2-2; D gene unclear. The germline V and J ends were trimmed by 0 bases and 8 bases, with 4 bases remaining between them. The CDR3 contains 12 residues. Germline loops: CDR1 KGHSH, CDR2 LQKENI. Full variable domain (outside the CDR3, taken from reference TRBV18 and TRBJ2-2): NAGVMQNPRHLVRRRGQEARLRCSPMKGHSHVYWYRQLPEEGLKFMVYLQKENIIDESGMPKERFSAEFPKEGPSILRIQQVVRGDSAAYFCASSPPSGELFFGEGSRLTVL.

This sequence joins TRBV6-1 and TRBJ2-2; D is undetermined. This CDR3 has 15 amino acids. Germline V gene lookup returns CDR1 MNHNS and CDR2 SASEGT. Trimming took off 6 bases at V and 1 base at J, with 12 bases between the two ends. The CDR3 DNA reads TGTGCCAGCAGACTCGGAGCCGGGAACACCGGGGAGCTGTTTTTT. Residues: CASRLGAGNTGELFF.

The chain carries TRBV5-1 and TRBJ2-1; weak D call: TRBD2 (5 bases). V was clipped by 0 bases and J by 8 bases, with 12 bases between them. The CDR3 covers 14 residues. The germline V gene has CDR1 SGHRS and CDR2 YFSETQ. In DNA, the CDR3 is TGCGCCAGCAGCTTGGAAACGAGGGCCGATGAGCAGTTCTTC. Its translation is CASSLETRADEQFF.

The CDR3 protein is CASSLRTGEHNQPQHF. DNA of the CDR3: TGCGCCAGCAGTCTCCGGACAGGAGAACACAATCAGCCCCAGCATTTT. The chain employs TRBV23-1 and TRBJ1-5; 7 bases line up with TRBD1. TRBV23-1 is labeled an ORF, and its function is uncertain. The J segment lost 3 bases and the V segment lost 4 bases, leaving 9 bases of the junction unmatched. CDR3 length equals 16 residues.

The chain joins TRBV27 to TRBJ1-2; 8 bases are shared with TRBD1. Trimming cost V 6 bases and J 5 bases; bases outside gene matches: 8. CDR3 length: 14 amino acids. Looked up from germline, CDR1 is MNHEY and CDR2 is SMNVEV (reference sequence). The chain's CDR3 is CASRRTGLGYGYTF. DNA of the CDR3: TGTGCCAGCAGACGGACAGGGTTAGGGTATGGCTACACCTTC.

V usage is TRBV2 and J usage is TRBJ1-6, with D tentatively TRBD1 (6 bases). The germline V and J ends were trimmed by 6 bases and 10 bases, with 16 bases remaining between them. The CDR3 totals 14 residues. Germline lookup yields CDR1 SNHLY and CDR2 FYNNEI. The CDR3 spells CASRRGQARSPLHF. The CDR3 nucleotides are TGTGCCAGCAGACGGGGACAAGCGAGATCACCCCTCCACTTT. The full variable domain, rest sourced from reference TRBV2 and TRBJ1-6, is EPEVTQTPSHQVTQMGQEVILRCVPISNHLYFYWYRQILGQKVEFLVSFYNNEISEKSEIFDDQFSVERPDGSNFTLKIRSTKLEDSAMYFCASRRGQARSPLHFGNGTRLTVT.

The J gene is TRBJ1-2, the V gene TRBV4-3; no firm D call. The CDR3 is 13 residues long. Germline CDR1 reads LGHNA; CDR2 reads YSLEER. V was pared by 8 bases and J by 4 bases, with 14 bases between. CDR3 sequence: CASSPAASYGYTF. CDR3 bases: TGCGCCAGCTCCCCCGCGGCTAGCTATGGCTACACCTTC.

The V call is TRBV28, the J call TRBJ1-1; possibly TRBD1 for D (6 bases). The CDR3 contains 14 residues. V was clipped by 7 bases and J by 9 bases, with 21 bases between them. Looked up from germline, CDR1 is MDHEN and CDR2 is SYDVKM. The CDR3 bases are TGTGCCAGCACCGGGGGGGGCGCGGTTAGCCAAGCTTTCTTT. Its protein product is CASTGGGAVSQAFF.

This chain links TRBV25-1 with TRBJ1-1; unclear D gene. Germline values: CDR1 MGHDK, CDR2 SYGVNS. The CDR3 is 14 residues long. V was cut by 1 base and J by 6 bases, with 12 bases left in between. The CDR3 spells CASSESVGGSEAFF. CDR3 nucleotides: TGTGCCAGCAGTGAATCGGTAGGAGGGTCTGAAGCTTTCTTT.

The chain links TRBV15 to TRBJ2-3; 7 nucleotides line up with TRBD2. This CDR3 region has 18 residues. Germline CDR1 LNHNV, CDR2 YYDKDF (reference sequence). The ends lost 0 bases at V and 5 bases at J; junction bases unmatched: 14. The CDR3 here is CATSRDKRETGGEDTQYF. The CDR3 bases are TGTGCCACCAGCAGAGATAAGAGGGAAACGGGAGGTGAAGATACGCAGTATTTT.

This clone showed up just a few times. V and J are TRBV16 and TRBJ1-5, with 12 positions matching TRBD1. This CDR3 has 17 amino acids. With 4 bases clipped from V and 3 bases from J, the junction kept 7 bases outside the gene matches. The V gene's germline CDR1 is KGHSY and CDR2 FQNENV. As DNA, the CDR3 is TGTGCCAGCAGCCGCCCTGGGACAGGGGGCGTCAATCAGCCCCAGCATTTT. Encoded protein: CASSRPGTGGVNQPQHF.

This chain joins TRBV5-6 and TRBJ2-3; tentative D call: TRBD2 (5 bases). Trimming cost V 9 bases and J 6 bases, with 26 bases left between them. The CDR3 length is 16 residues. CDR1 and CDR2 (germline): SGHDT, YYEEEE. DNA of the CDR3: TGTGCCACTAACCGACTGAGGGCTGCTCTTACGGATACGCAGTATTTT. Protein product: CATNRLRAALTDTQYF.